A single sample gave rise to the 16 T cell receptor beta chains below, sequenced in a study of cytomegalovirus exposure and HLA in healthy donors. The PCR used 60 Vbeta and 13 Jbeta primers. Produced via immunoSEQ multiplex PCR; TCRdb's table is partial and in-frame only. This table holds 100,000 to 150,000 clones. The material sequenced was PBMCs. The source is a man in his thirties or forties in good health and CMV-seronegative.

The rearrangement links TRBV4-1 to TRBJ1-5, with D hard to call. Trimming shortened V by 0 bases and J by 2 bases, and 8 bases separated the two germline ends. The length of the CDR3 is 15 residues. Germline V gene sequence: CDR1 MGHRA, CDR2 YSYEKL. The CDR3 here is CASSQEPGGNQPQHF. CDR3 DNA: TGCGCCAGCAGCCAAGAACCGGGTGGCAATCAGCCCCAGCATTTT.

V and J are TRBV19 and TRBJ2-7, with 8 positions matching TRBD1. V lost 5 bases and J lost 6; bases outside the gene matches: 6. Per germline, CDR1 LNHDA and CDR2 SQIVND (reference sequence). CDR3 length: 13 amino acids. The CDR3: CASSPGQGIEQYF. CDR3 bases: TGTGCCAGTAGTCCCGGACAGGGTATCGAGCAGTACTTC.

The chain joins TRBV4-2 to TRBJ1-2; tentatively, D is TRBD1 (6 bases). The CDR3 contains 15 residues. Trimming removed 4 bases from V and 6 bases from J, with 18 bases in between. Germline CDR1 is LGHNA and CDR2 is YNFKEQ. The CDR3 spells CASSPEESGGDGYTF. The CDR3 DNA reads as TGTGCCAGCAGCCCCGAGGAGTCGGGGGGCGATGGCTACACCTTC.

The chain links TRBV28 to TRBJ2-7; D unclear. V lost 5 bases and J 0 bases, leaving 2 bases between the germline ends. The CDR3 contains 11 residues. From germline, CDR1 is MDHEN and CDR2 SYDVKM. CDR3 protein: CASSRSYEQYF. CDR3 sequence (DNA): TGTGCCAGCAGTCGCTCCTACGAGCAGTACTTC.

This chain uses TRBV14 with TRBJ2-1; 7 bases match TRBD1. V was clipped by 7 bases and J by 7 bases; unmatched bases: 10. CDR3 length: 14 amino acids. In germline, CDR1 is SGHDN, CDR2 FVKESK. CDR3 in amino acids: CASNTQGEQNEQFF. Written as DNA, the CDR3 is TGTGCCAGCAACACCCAGGGGGAGCAGAATGAGCAGTTCTTC.

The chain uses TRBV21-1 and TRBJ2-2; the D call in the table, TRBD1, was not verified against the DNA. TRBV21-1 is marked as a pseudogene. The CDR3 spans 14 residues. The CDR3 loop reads CASSKDNSTGELFF. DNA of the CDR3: TGTGCCAGCAGCAAAGATAACAGCACCGGGGAGCTGTTTTTT.

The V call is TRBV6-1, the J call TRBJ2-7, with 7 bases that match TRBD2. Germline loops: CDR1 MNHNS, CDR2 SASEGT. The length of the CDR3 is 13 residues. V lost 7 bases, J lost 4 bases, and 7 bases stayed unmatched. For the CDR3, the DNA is TGTGCCAGCATCCCAGCGGGGAGATACGAGCAGTACTTC. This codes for CASIPAGRYEQYF.

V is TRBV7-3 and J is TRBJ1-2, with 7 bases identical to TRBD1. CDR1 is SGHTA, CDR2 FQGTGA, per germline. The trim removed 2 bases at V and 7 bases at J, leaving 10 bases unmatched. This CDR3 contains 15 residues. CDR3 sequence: CASSLVGQALGGYTF. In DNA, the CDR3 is TGTGCCAGCAGCTTAGTCGGACAGGCTTTAGGTGGCTACACCTTC.

The CDR3: CASSDKSLSMIDEQFF. Here the CDR3 DNA reads TGTGCCAGCAGCGACAAGTCCCTATCGATGATTGATGAGCAGTTCTTC. The rearrangement uses TRBV7-8 and TRBJ2-1; D gene ambiguous. This CDR3 is built from 16 residues. Per the germline V gene, CDR1 is SGHVS and CDR2 is FQNEAQ. Trimming shortened V by 5 bases and J by 8 bases, and 22 bases separated the two germline ends.

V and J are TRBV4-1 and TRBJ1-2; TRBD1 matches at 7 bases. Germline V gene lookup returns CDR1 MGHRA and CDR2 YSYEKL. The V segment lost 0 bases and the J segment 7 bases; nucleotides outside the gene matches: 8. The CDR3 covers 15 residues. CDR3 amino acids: CASSQEPTGAGGYTF. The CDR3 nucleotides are TGCGCCAGCAGCCAAGAGCCAACAGGGGCAGGTGGCTACACCTTC.

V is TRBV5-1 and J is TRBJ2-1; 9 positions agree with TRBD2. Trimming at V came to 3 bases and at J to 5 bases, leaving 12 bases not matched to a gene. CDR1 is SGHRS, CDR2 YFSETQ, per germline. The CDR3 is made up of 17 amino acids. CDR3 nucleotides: TGCGCCAGCAGCTCGGTGGTGGGGCTAGCGGGGAACAATGAGCAGTTCTTC. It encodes CASSSVVGLAGNNEQFF.

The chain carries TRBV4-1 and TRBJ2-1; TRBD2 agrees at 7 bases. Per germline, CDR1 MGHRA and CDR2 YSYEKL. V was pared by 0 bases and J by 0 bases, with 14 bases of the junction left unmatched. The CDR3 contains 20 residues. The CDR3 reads CASSQDMGLRRTSSYNEQFF. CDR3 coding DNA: TGCGCCAGCAGCCAAGATATGGGACTAAGACGAACCAGCTCCTACAATGAGCAGTTCTTC.

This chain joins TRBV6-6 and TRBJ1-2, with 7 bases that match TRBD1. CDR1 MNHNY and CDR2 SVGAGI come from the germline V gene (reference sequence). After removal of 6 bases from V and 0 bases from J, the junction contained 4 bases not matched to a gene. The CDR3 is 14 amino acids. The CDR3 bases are TGTGCCAGCAGGACAGGGCAAACTAACTATGGCTACACCTTC. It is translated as CASRTGQTNYGYTF.

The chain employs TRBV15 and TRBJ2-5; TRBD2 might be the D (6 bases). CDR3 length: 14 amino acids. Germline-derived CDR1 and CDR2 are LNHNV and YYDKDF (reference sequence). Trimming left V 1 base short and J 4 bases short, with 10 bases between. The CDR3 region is CATSRARERETQYF. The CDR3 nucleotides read TGTGCCACCAGCAGAGCCCGGGAGAGAGAGACCCAGTACTTC.

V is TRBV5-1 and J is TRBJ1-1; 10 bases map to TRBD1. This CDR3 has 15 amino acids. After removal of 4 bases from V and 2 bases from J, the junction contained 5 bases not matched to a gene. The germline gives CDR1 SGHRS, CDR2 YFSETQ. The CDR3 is CASSRTGGGNTEAFF. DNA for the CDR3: TGCGCCAGCAGCAGGACAGGGGGAGGTAACACTGAAGCTTTCTTT.

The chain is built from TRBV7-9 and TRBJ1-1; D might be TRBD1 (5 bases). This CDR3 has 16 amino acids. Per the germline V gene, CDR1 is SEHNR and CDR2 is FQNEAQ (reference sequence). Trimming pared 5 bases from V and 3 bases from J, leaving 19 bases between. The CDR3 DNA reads TGTGCCAGCAGCCTCCTGGGGGGGGGAACGGACACTGAAGCTTTCTTT. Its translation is CASSLLGGGTDTEAFF.